This T cell receptor beta chain was identified in a study of blood T cell repertoires in COVID-19. For the study at large: Donors in the United States, Italy and Spain gave samples during acute or convalescent COVID-19. In each case, the material was cDNA or gDNA derived from T cells, B-cell-depleted T cells, or PBMCs.

The germline V gene has CDR1 MNHEY and CDR2 SMNVEV (reference sequence). This CDR3 region has 14 residues. V was clipped by 3 bases and J by 3 bases; unmatched bases: 5. Per the study methods: Researchers report that nucleated cell counts were estimated from reference gene primer amplification. Only in-frame clones appear in the TCRdb table, and some are missing; sequencing was by immunoSEQ multiplex PCR. That table supplies the V and J calls and clone size; D and trimming were determined from the DNA. The table shows some 59,000 clones, with 81% occurring only once. The source of this sequence is an older woman with acute or convalescent COVID-19. The rearrangement uses TRBV27 and TRBJ2-7; 7 bases agree with TRBD2. The sequenced material came from peripheral blood. The CDR3 DNA is TGTGCCAGCAGTTTTTACGGGGGGAACTACGAGCAGTACTTC. The encoded protein is CASSFYGGNYEQYF.